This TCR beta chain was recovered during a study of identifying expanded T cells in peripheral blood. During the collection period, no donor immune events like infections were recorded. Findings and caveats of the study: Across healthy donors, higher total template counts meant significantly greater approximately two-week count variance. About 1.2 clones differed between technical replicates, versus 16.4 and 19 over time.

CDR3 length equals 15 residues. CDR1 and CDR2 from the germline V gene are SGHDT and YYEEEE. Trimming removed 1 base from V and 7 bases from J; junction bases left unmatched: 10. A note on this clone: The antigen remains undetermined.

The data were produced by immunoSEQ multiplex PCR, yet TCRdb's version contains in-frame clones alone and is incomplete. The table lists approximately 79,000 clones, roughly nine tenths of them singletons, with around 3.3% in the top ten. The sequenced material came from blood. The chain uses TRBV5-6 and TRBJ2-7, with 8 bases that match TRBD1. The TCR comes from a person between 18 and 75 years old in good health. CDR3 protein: CASSLTDRGGLEQYF. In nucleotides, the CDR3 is TGTGCCAGCAGCTTGACTGACAGGGGTGGGTTAGAGCAGTACTTC.